Following are 22 T cell receptor beta chains from one sample sequenced in a study of T cells in Graves' hyperthyroidism and ophthalmopathy. Amplified regions were TCR beta CDR3 sequences from RNA transcripts. The HTBI set primed first-round TCR CDR3 RT-PCR. TCRdb called the multiplex PCR reads again in MiXCR, with one record for every CDR3 protein. Among around 500,000 distinct CDR3 sequences listed, under 25% were seen once. Sequenced input: blood. The source of these receptors is a woman aged 65 to 85 with Graves' ophthalmopathy.

The sample holds a few counts of this clonotype. V usage is TRBV4-1 and J usage is TRBJ2-1, with 7 bases matching TRBD2. The CDR3 totals 16 residues. With V trimmed by 0 bases and J by 4 bases, 6 bases remained unmatched. In germline, CDR1 is MGHRA, CDR2 YSYEKL. The CDR3 loop is CASSQDPGRRYNEQFF. The CDR3 nucleotides are TGCGCCAGCAGCCAAGATCCCGGGAGGCGGTACAATGAGCAGTTCTTC.

This clonotype has ten or more counts. This sequence joins TRBV27 and TRBJ2-7, with TRBD1 matching 10 bases. The CDR3 length is 14 residues. The V gene end was trimmed by 7 bases and the J gene end by 6 bases; junction bases not matched to a gene: 9. Germline values: CDR1 MNHEY, CDR2 SMNVEV (reference sequence). The CDR3 here is CASTPRTGGFEQYF. In nucleotides, the CDR3 is TGTGCCAGCACCCCCCGGACAGGGGGTTTCGAGCAGTACTTC.

This sequence joins TRBV15 and TRBJ2-2, with D possibly being TRBD1 or TRBD2 (6 bases each). The germline V and J ends were trimmed by 1 base and 3 bases, with 18 bases remaining between them. The V gene's germline CDR1 is LNHNV and CDR2 YYDKDF (reference sequence). CDR3 length: 18 residues. CDR3 bases: TGTGCCACCAGCAGAGTCACAGGGTGGGGGGCGGACACCGGGGAGCTGTTTTTT. Its protein product is CATSRVTGWGADTGELFF.

This rearrangement joins TRBV30 to TRBJ1-5; D may be TRBD1 (5 bases). The germline CDR1 and CDR2 sequences are GTSNPN and SVGIG (reference sequence). V was clipped by 2 bases and J by 11 bases, with 16 bases between them. CDR3 size: 13 residues. The CDR3 reads CAWSLGRGGAQHF. The CDR3 DNA reads as TGTGCCTGGAGTTTGGGGCGGGGGGGTGCCCAGCATTTT.

The chain links TRBV3-1 to TRBJ1-5; TRBD1 aligns across 8 bases. Germline loops: CDR1 LGHDT, CDR2 YNNKEL (reference sequence). The V and J ends lost 1 base and 6 bases, in that order; junction bases with no gene match: 2. The CDR3 spans 14 residues. The CDR3 region is CASSQGQGFQPQHF. The DNA of the CDR3 is TGTGCCAGCAGCCAAGGACAGGGGTTTCAGCCCCAGCATTTT.

This clonotype turned up a few times. V usage is TRBV6-1 and J usage is TRBJ2-2; D unresolved. Germline-derived CDR1 and CDR2 are MNHNS and SASEGT. V shed 7 bases and J shed 7 bases, with 19 bases lying between them. The CDR3 has 15 amino acids. The DNA for the CDR3 is TGTGCCAGCACTGCCGCGGTTCTACAGTACGGGGAGCTGTTTTTT. Translated, it gives CASTAAVLQYGELFF.

This clonotype has only a few counts. The rearrangement joins TRBV20-1 to TRBJ2-7; 8 bases align to TRBD2. V was clipped by 1 base and J by 0 bases; unmatched bases: 2. The germline CDR1 and CDR2 sequences are DFQATT and SNEGSKA (reference sequence). The CDR3 has 14 amino acids. CDR3 region: CSARALADSYEQYF. The CDR3 bases are TGCAGTGCTAGAGCACTAGCGGACTCCTACGAGCAGTACTTC.

J is TRBJ2-5 and V is TRBV20-1, with 7 bases matching TRBD1. Germline V CDR1 and CDR2: DFQATT, SNEGSKA (reference sequence). The CDR3 has 13 amino acids. V dropped 5 bases and J dropped 1; count of bases not matched to a gene: 4. This chain's CDR3 is CSASGQTQETQYF. CDR3 sequence (DNA): TGCAGTGCTTCGGGACAGACCCAAGAGACCCAGTACTTC.

V usage is TRBV11-2 and J usage is TRBJ2-1; TRBD2 agrees at 8 bases. V gave up 5 bases and J gave up 1 base; unmatched junction bases: 22. Germline values: CDR1 SGHAT, CDR2 FQNNGV. This CDR3 has 21 residues. Written as DNA, the CDR3 is TGTGCCAGCAGCAGACCTCGGGCGGGAGGAGACCGAGAACCTTCCTACAATGAGCAGTTCTTC. Its translation: CASSRPRAGGDREPSYNEQFF.

The V and J genes are TRBV20-1 and TRBJ1-6, with D possibly TRBD1 on 6 matching bases. This CDR3 region has 14 residues. Trimming took 2 bases from V and 2 from J, leaving 7 bases between them. The germline CDR1 and CDR2 sequences are DFQATT and SNEGSKA (reference sequence). CDR3 in DNA: TGCAGTGCTAGACGGGACACCTATAATTCACCCCTCCACTTT. Amino acid sequence: CSARRDTYNSPLHF.

This clonotype showed up just a few times. The chain combines TRBV5-1 with TRBJ2-1; no definite D call. Trimming left V 4 bases short and J 3 bases short, with 2 bases between. Germline-derived CDR1 and CDR2 are SGHRS and YFSETQ. The CDR3 consists of 11 residues. The CDR3 coding sequence is TGCGCCAGCAGCCACTACAATGAGCAGTTCTTC. Its protein is CASSHYNEQFF.

This clonotype was found a few times. The chain is built from TRBV5-5 and TRBJ2-7, with D hard to call. The length of the CDR3 is 12 residues. Between the trimmed V and J ends, which lost 3 bases and 0 bases, there was a span of 4 bases. Germline V lookup: CDR1 SGHKS, CDR2 YYEKEE (reference sequence). CDR3 bases: TGTGCCAGCAGCTGGGACTCCTACGAGCAGTACTTC. This codes for CASSWDSYEQYF.

CDR3 loop: CASNSSGGRGTEAFF. The DNA of the CDR3 is TGTGCCAGCAACTCCTCGGGGGGAAGGGGGACTGAAGCTTTCTTT. This chain joins TRBV7-2 and TRBJ1-1; a possible D gene is TRBD1 (6 bases). This CDR3 is built from 15 residues. Germline V gives CDR1 SGHTA, CDR2 FQGNSA. The V end was cut by 7 bases, the J end by 5 bases, with 20 bases between.

This sequence joins TRBV6-2 or TRBV6-3 and TRBJ2-7; 9 nucleotides align to TRBD2. From germline, CDR1 is MNHEY and CDR2 SVGEGT. J lost 7 bases, V lost 6 bases, and 16 bases had no gene match. CDR3 length equals 16 residues. CDR3 region: CASSRVGLAGTVEQYF. CDR3 DNA sequence: TGTGCCAGCAGCCGCGTAGGGCTAGCGGGAACGGTTGAGCAGTACTTC.

This clonotype came up a few times. The CDR3 coding sequence is TGCGCCAGCACCACGGACCTTTTTGGCGAAGCTTTCTTT. Translation: CASTTDLFGEAFF. V usage is TRBV5-1 and J usage is TRBJ1-1, with D uncertain. Per germline, CDR1 SGHRS and CDR2 YFSETQ. V lost 6 bases to trimming and J lost 8 bases, with 17 bases between them. The CDR3 is 13 amino acids.

This clonotype was seen ten or more times. The chain recombines TRBV20-1 with TRBJ1-1; D remains unclear. Germline V gives CDR1 DFQATT, CDR2 SNEGSKA (reference sequence). Trimming took off 4 bases at V and 3 bases at J, with 18 bases between the two ends. CDR3 size: 15 residues. The DNA of the CDR3 is TGCAGTGCTAACCCCGGGCCCTCGTTGGACACTGAAGCTTTCTTT. Residues: CSANPGPSLDTEAFF.

The chain couples TRBV20-1 to TRBJ2-7; the D gene is possibly TRBD2 (5 bases). Germline CDR1 and CDR2: DFQATT and SNEGSKA (reference sequence). V dropped 5 bases and J dropped 2 bases, with 16 bases sitting between them. The CDR3 consists of 14 residues. The CDR3 protein is CSARKARGPYEQYF. In nucleotides, the CDR3 is TGCAGTGCTCGCAAGGCCCGGGGTCCCTACGAGCAGTACTTC.

There are many counts of this clonotype. The chain recombines TRBV28 with TRBJ2-7; the match to TRBD1 covers 9 bases. The CDR3 is made up of 12 amino acids. V shed 10 bases, J shed 4 bases, and the junction held 5 bases outside the gene matches. Germline lookup yields CDR1 MDHEN and CDR2 SYDVKM. CDR3 nucleotide sequence: TGTGCCACCACGGGACAGGGATACGAGCAGTACTTC. This encodes CATTGQGYEQYF.

The chain uses TRBV7-9 and TRBJ1-1; TRBD1 is a possible D gene (6 bases). This CDR3 has 13 residues. Germline values: CDR1 SEHNR, CDR2 FQNEAQ (reference sequence). Trimming stripped 6 bases from V and 4 bases from J, with 12 bases between. CDR3 in amino acids: CASSSGDGTEAFF. DNA for the CDR3: TGTGCCAGCAGTTCAGGGGACGGCACTGAAGCTTTCTTT.

This rearrangement joins TRBV5-5 to TRBJ1-2; D remains ambiguous. V was trimmed by 4 bases and J by 6 bases, leaving 22 bases between them. This CDR3 contains 16 residues. From germline, CDR1 is SGHKS and CDR2 YYEKEE (reference sequence). The CDR3 DNA follows: TGTGCCAGCAGCCTTAAATCCCCTCGGCAAGGGCATGGCTACACCTTC. Protein sequence: CASSLKSPRQGHGYTF.

This clonotype was picked up a small number of times. The chain uses TRBV7-9 and TRBJ1-2; unclear D gene. Between the trimmed V and J ends, which lost 0 bases and 2 bases, there was a span of 10 bases. The CDR3 consists of 15 residues. Germline lookup yields CDR1 SEHNR and CDR2 FQNEAQ (reference sequence). Here the CDR3 reads CASSLAASPNYGYTF. CDR3 sequence (DNA): TGTGCCAGCAGCTTAGCGGCCAGCCCCAACTATGGCTACACCTTC. Full variable domain (rest looked up from reference TRBV7-9 and TRBJ1-2): DTGVSQNPRHKITKRGQNVTFRCDPISEHNRLYWYRQTLGQGPEFLTYFQNEAQLEKSRLLSDRFSAERPKGSFSTLEIQRTEQGDSAMYLCASSLAASPNYGYTFGSGTRLTVV.

The V call is TRBV6-2 or TRBV6-3, the J call TRBJ2-5; either TRBD1 or TRBD2 may fit D (5 bases each). This CDR3 region has 17 residues. V gave up 0 bases and J gave up 2 bases, with 16 bases separating them. The germline V gene has CDR1 MNHEY and CDR2 SVGEGT. The CDR3 here is CASSYSGPPGPQETQYF. The DNA of the CDR3 is TGTGCCAGCAGTTACTCTGGCCCTCCGGGACCACAAGAGACCCAGTACTTC.